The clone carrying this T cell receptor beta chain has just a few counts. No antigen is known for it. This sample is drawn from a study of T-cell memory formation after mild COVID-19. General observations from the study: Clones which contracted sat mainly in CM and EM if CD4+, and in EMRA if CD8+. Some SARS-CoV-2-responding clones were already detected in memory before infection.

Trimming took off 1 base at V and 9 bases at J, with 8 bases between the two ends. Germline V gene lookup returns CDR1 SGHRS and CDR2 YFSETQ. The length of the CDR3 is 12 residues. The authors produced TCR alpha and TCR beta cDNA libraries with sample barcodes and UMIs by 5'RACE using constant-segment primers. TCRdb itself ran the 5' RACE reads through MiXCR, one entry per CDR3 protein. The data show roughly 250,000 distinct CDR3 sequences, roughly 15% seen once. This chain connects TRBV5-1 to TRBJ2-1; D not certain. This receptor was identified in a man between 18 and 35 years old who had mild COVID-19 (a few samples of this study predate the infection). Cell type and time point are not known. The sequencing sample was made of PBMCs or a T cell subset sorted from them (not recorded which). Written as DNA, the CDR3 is TGCGCCAGCAGCTTGCCCCTTGGTGAGCAGTTCTTC. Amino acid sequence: CASSLPLGEQFF.